Listed below are T cell receptor beta chains from one sample, sequenced in a study of T cell responses to AZD1222 COVID-19 vaccine. Clones were read by immunoSEQ multiplex PCR, and TCRdb kept only the in-frame ones, dropping some. The sample holds roughly 130,000 clones, roughly 85% seen once. The sequences come from peripheral blood, collected on day 0 of MenACWY control vaccination. These receptors originate from an adult in good health. The CDR3 runs from the conserved cysteine through the conserved F or W. The D gene is left open where the match is weak. The size of a clone is reported for some rows only, either as once, few or many, or as a class for expanded clones.

V gene	J gene	D gene	clone size	CDR3 length	CDR3 DNA	CDR3 protein
TRBV30	TRBJ1-2	-	once	13	TGTGCCTGGCAACAGGGTCTCGGCTATGGCTACACCTTC	CAWQQGLGYGYTF
TRBV18	TRBJ1-1	-	-	13	TGTGCCAGCTCACCCGGACAGAACACTGAAGCTTTCTTT	CASSPGQNTEAFF
TRBV5-1	TRBJ2-2	-	-	16	TGCGCCAGCAGCTTGGGAAGGGTATGGTTGGCCGGGGAGCTGTTTTTT	CASSLGRVWLAGELFF
TRBV9	TRBJ1-4	TRBD1	-	15	TGTGCCAGCAGCGTAGGAGGGGGCCCTAATGAAAAACTGTTTTTT	CASSVGGGPNEKLFF
TRBV2	TRBJ1-6	TRBD1	-	14	TGTGCCAGCAGTCTAACAGGGGTGGGCTCACCCCTCCACTTT	CASSLTGVGSPLHF
TRBV19	TRBJ2-4	-	-	12	TGTGCCAGTATAGACATTGAAAACATTCAGTACTTC	CASIDIENIQYF
TRBV6-6	TRBJ2-7	TRBD1	-	15	TGTGCCAGCAGTTACTCGACGAGGACAGGGGTAGCGCAGTACTTC	CASSYSTRTGVAQYF
TRBV28	TRBJ1-2	-	-	13	TGTGCCAGCAGATCCTCAGGGTTATATGGCTACACCTTC	CASRSSGLYGYTF
TRBV28	TRBJ1-1	TRBD1	-	15	TGTGCCAGCAGCCCCTTGACAGGGGGGGGCACTGAAGCTTTCTTT	CASSPLTGGGTEAFF
TRBV7-8	TRBJ2-5	-	-	16	TGTGCCAGCAGCAGAGCAGCTCTGCAGTGGCAAGAGACCCAGTACTTC	CASSRAALQWQETQYF
TRBV6-5	TRBJ2-7	-	-	14	TGTGCCAGCAGCCAAACTAGCAAAAGACACGAGCAGTACTTC	CASSQTSKRHEQYF
TRBV7-2	TRBJ1-2	-	-	14	TGTGCCAGCAGCTTAGAGGCCGGGACGGGCGGCTACACCTTC	CASSLEAGTGGYTF
TRBV15	TRBJ1-4	-	-	15	TGTGCCACCAGCAGAGACGGGGGGCGCGTTGAAAAACTGTTTTTT	CATSRDGGRVEKLFF
TRBV5-1	TRBJ2-1	-	-	14	TGCGCCAGCAGCGAGGTGTATCGAAGAAATGAGCAGTTCTTC	CASSEVYRRNEQFF
TRBV5-4	TRBJ1-1	-	few	15	TGTGCCAGCAGCTCCCTGCACTCAATGAACACTGAAGCTTTCTTT	CASSSLHSMNTEAFF
TRBV11-3	TRBJ2-1	-	-	13	TGTGCCAGCAGCCCTTCGGTCTACAATGAGCAGTTCTTC	CASSPSVYNEQFF
TRBV24-1	TRBJ2-1	-	-	14	TGTGCCACCAGTGATCCGGGGCGCCGCGATGAGCAGTTCTTC	CATSDPGRRDEQFF
TRBV7-3	TRBJ1-1	-	-	13	TGTGCCAGCAGCTCGGCAGTGAACACTGAAGCTTTCTTT	CASSSAVNTEAFF
TRBV4-1	TRBJ2-6	TRBD2	-	13	TGCGCCACCGGGAGGGACCCGGCCAACGTCCTGACTTTC	CATGRDPANVLTF
TRBV28	TRBJ1-5	TRBD1	-	15	TGTGCCAGCAGTGTCAACCGGGACAGAAATCAGCCCCAGCATTTT	CASSVNRDRNQPQHF
TRBV6-5	TRBJ1-1	-	-	15	TGTGCCAGCAGTTACTCGAATGGAGGGAACACTGAAGCTTTCTTT	CASSYSNGGNTEAFF
TRBV28	TRBJ2-5	-	-	13	TGTGCCAGCAGTTTTTCTAGCGCAAGAGCCCAGTACTTC	CASSFSSARAQYF
TRBV6-5	TRBJ1-5	-	-	14	TGTGCCAGCAGTCCTCGGGGAGGGGATCAGCCCCAGCATTTT	CASSPRGGDQPQHF
TRBV19	TRBJ1-1	-	-	13	TGTGCCAGTAGTATATCCAGGGTCGCTGAAGCTTTCTTT	CASSISRVAEAFF
TRBV5-6	TRBJ2-1	TRBD2	-	16	TGTGCCAGCAGCTTGGCCGGACAGCCACTAGCGGGAGAGCAGTTCTTC	CASSLAGQPLAGEQFF
TRBV28	TRBJ2-6	TRBD2	once	19	TGTGCCAGCAGTTTATATGGACTAGCGGATATCTCTGGGGCCAACGTCCTGACTTTC	CASSLYGLADISGANVLTF
TRBV5-1	TRBJ2-7	TRBD2	once	15	TGCGCCAGCAGCCCGGGGGGGACACCTTCCTACGAGCAGTACTTC	CASSPGGTPSYEQYF
TRBV24-1	TRBJ2-2	-	few	16	TGTGCCACCAGTGAACCCCTGATGAGAGGCACCGGGGAGCTGTTTTTT	CATSEPLMRGTGELFF
TRBV24-1	TRBJ2-5	-	-	16	TGTGCCACCAGTGATTTAACAGGAAAGTACCAAGAGACCCAGTACTTC	CATSDLTGKYQETQYF
TRBV10-3	TRBJ2-1	-	-	10	TGTGCCATAGGGGAGGGGGCGCAGTTCTTC	CAIGEGAQFF
TRBV5-5	TRBJ1-1	TRBD1	-	14	TGTGCCAGCAGCGCGGGGACAGGGGACACTGAAGCTTTCTTT	CASSAGTGDTEAFF
TRBV5-6	TRBJ2-7	-	-	17	TGTGCCAGCAGCTTGGCGCGATCGGCGACCAGCTCCTACGAGCAGTACTTC	CASSLARSATSSYEQYF
TRBV28	TRBJ1-2	-	-	15	TGTGCCAGCTTTGCCCTGACGCCTAGGGGCTATGGCTACACCTTC	CASFALTPRGYGYTF
TRBV4-1	TRBJ2-1	TRBD2	-	18	TGCGCCAGCAGCCCAAGGCCAGCGGGAGGGCCTACATACAATGAGCAGTTCTTC	CASSPRPAGGPTYNEQFF
TRBV5-1	TRBJ2-3	TRBD2	-	18	TGCGCCAGCAGTCCCCTCGGGAGGGCCGCATCCGCGACAGATACGCAGTATTTT	CASSPLGRAASATDTQYF
TRBV5-1	TRBJ1-4	-	-	15	TGCGCCAGCAGCCCCGGGACTCCAATGGGGGAAAAACTGTTTTTT	CASSPGTPMGEKLFF
TRBV5-4	TRBJ2-3	-	-	11	TGTGCCAGCATGGGGTCCCTGGGATGGGATTTT	CASMGSLGWDF
TRBV5-4	TRBJ2-7	TRBD1	-	14	TGTGCCAGCAGCCGGACAGGCCTCTCCTACGAGCAGTACTTC	CASSRTGLSYEQYF
TRBV29-1	TRBJ1-5	-	-	13	TGCAGCGTTGGACTGGGCCCGGGTCAGCCCCAGCATTTT	CSVGLGPGQPQHF
TRBV28	TRBJ1-2	-	-	12	TGTGCCAGCAGCCAGCTCGACTGGGGCTACACCTTC	CASSQLDWGYTF
TRBV21-1	TRBJ1-2	-	-	15	TGTGCCAGCAGCGCCAACCGGGCCGCAACGTACGGCTACACCTTC	CASSANRAATYGYTF